This T cell receptor beta chain was documented in a study of blood T cells in healthy people across ages. A note on this clonotype: Its antigen is still unknown.

Study-level results: Not knowing donor CMV status may have confounded expanded clonotype changes.

The authors ran a second PCR of roughly 7 to 11 cycles using a sample-barcoded 5' primer and a J-beta primer mix. TCRdb used MiXCR to reprocess the 5' RACE reads, holding one entry per CDR3 protein. The sample shows over 950,000 distinct CDR3 sequences, 35% to 45% of them seen only once. CDR1 and CDR2 (germline): SEHNR, FQNEAQ (reference sequence). The CDR3 runs 13 residues. V lost 4 bases to trimming and J lost 8 bases, with 12 bases between them. The TCR sequence derives from a man younger than 35 in good health. The genes are TRBV7-9 and TRBJ2-1; D is possibly TRBD2 (6 bases). Specimen: blood. This CDR3 reads CASSSRGNYEQFF. The CDR3 nucleotides are TGTGCCAGCAGCTCACGGGGGAACTATGAGCAGTTCTTC.